This T cell receptor (beta chain) is drawn from a study of T cell responses to AZD1222 COVID-19 vaccine. Study-wide points: Among AZD1222 vaccinees, only five or six were seropositive at baseline. The donors showed a predominance of white British ancestry and of females, with possible underestimation of clonal diversity. CD4 TCRs covered the whole spike, strongest at regions 160-218 and 743-854.

Only in-frame clones appear in the TCRdb table, and some are missing; sequencing was by immunoSEQ multiplex PCR. The table records 80,000 to 100,000 clones, 80% to 90% of them present only once. V was trimmed by 4 bases and J by 8 bases, leaving 15 bases between them. The germline V gene has CDR1 MGHRA and CDR2 YSYEKL. CDR3 length: 15 amino acids. A single count supports this clone. Its antigen is unidentified. This chain connects TRBV4-1 to TRBJ1-6; D call uncertain. The receptor was isolated from an adult in good health. Source: peripheral blood, taken on day 0 of AZD1222 vaccination. The CDR3 coding sequence is TGCGCCAGCAGCCCATCAAGGGATGAGCATTCACCCCTCCACTTT. Amino acid sequence: CASSPSRDEHSPLHF.